The T cell receptor beta chain described here comes from a study of control samples from healthy donors and cancer patients. Libraries were prepared by immunoSEQ multiplex PCR; TCRdb keeps only in-frame clonotypes and omits some of them. The sample yields roughly 120,000 clones, about 88% seen once. This TCR derives from a man aged 50-60 years in good health. The sequenced sample consisted of blood.

The CDR3: CAISAGLGSGNTIYF. The CDR3 DNA is TGTGCCATCAGTGCGGGTTTGGGATCTGGAAACACCATATATTTT. This chain connects TRBV10-3 to TRBJ1-3; no firm D call. Germline V CDR1 and CDR2: ENHRY, SYGVKD. Trimming removed 4 bases at V and 1 base at J, with 11 bases between. The CDR3 extends over 15 amino acids.